The 26 T cell receptor beta chains reported below all come from one sample, sequenced in a study of shared clonotypes between healthy human individuals. The data were produced by immunoSEQ multiplex PCR, yet TCRdb's version contains in-frame clones alone and is incomplete. The sample includes about 560,000 clones, around three quarters of them seen just once. Specimen: PBMCs. The receptors were gathered from a woman in her thirties or forties in good health. Some clones in this sample may be carry-over from other donors' samples.

The chain is built from TRBV4-1 and TRBJ2-6; the D is unclear. Trimming took off 2 bases at V and 3 bases at J, with 17 bases between the two ends. In germline, CDR1 is MGHRA, CDR2 YSYEKL. The length of the CDR3 is 18 residues. CDR3 bases: TGCGCCAGCAGCCAACCACCACCCCGCAGCCTTGGGGCCAACGTCCTGACTTTC. Protein sequence: CASSQPPPRSLGANVLTF.

The rearrangement uses TRBV7-8 and TRBJ2-7, with 10 bases fitting TRBD2. The germline CDR1 and CDR2 sequences are SGHVS and FQNEAQ. The CDR3 consists of 14 residues. V shed 5 bases and J 3 bases; nucleotides not matched to a gene: 4. This chain's CDR3 is CASSAGLAVYEQYF. CDR3 nucleotide sequence: TGTGCCAGCAGCGCCGGACTAGCGGTCTACGAGCAGTACTTC.

The rearrangement uses TRBV28 and TRBJ2-2; 8 bases are a match to TRBD1. Germline V gene sequence: CDR1 MDHEN, CDR2 SYDVKM. The CDR3 is made up of 15 amino acids. The trim removed 8 bases at V and 7 bases at J, leaving 12 bases unmatched. CDR3 protein: CASSTVDRDDGELFF. The DNA for the CDR3 is TGTGCCAGCTCTACAGTGGACAGGGACGACGGGGAGCTGTTTTTT. Filled out from reference TRBV28 and TRBJ2-2, the complete variable domain reads DVKVTQSSRYLVKRTGEKVFLECVQDMDHENMFWYRQDPGLGLRLIYFSYDVKMKEKGDIPEGYSVSREKKERFSLILESASTNQTSMYLCASSTVDRDDGELFFGEGSRLTVL.

V and J are TRBV30 and TRBJ1-4, with D maybe TRBD1 (6 bases). In germline, CDR1 is GTSNPN, CDR2 SVGIG (reference sequence). V lost 1 base and J lost 6, with 12 bases in between. This CDR3 spans 14 amino acids. CDR3 bases: TGTGCCTGGAGTGGGGGCTACAGGGATGAAAAACTGTTTTTT. It yields the protein CAWSGGYRDEKLFF. The full variable domain, completed using reference TRBV30 and TRBJ1-4, is SQTIHQWPATLVQPVGSPLSLECTVEGTSNPNLYWYRQAAGRGLQLLFYSVGIGQISSEVPQNLSASRPQDRQFILSSKKLLLSDSGFYLCAWSGGYRDEKLFFGSGTQLSVL.

The genes are TRBV2 and TRBJ1-4, with D unclear. CDR1 is SNHLY, CDR2 FYNNEI, per germline. V was trimmed by 6 bases and J by 7 bases, leaving 9 bases between them. There are 12 residues in the CDR3. DNA for the CDR3: TGTGCCAGCAGAGATTCCCTTGAAAAACTGTTTTTT. Its translation is CASRDSLEKLFF.

The chain is built from TRBV6-4 and TRBJ2-3; 7 nucleotides match TRBD2. The germline gives CDR1 MRHNA, CDR2 SNTAGT. After removal of 3 bases from V and 1 base from J, the junction contained 1 base not matched to a gene. The CDR3 spans 14 residues. Here the CDR3 reads CASSELAGTDTQYF. The CDR3 DNA is TGTGCCAGCAGTGAGCTAGCGGGCACAGATACGCAGTATTTT.

The rearrangement joins TRBV28 to TRBJ2-2; TRBD1 matches 10 bases. The CDR3 is made up of 18 amino acids. V lost 6 bases, J lost 3 bases, and 13 bases stayed unmatched. The germline gives CDR1 MDHEN, CDR2 SYDVKM. This CDR3 reads CASSPPGQGLSDTGELFF. The CDR3 region has the DNA TGTGCCAGCAGCCCCCCGGGACAGGGGCTTTCCGACACCGGGGAGCTGTTTTTT.

This chain connects TRBV28 to TRBJ1-5; D is perhaps TRBD1 (5 bases). V was cut by 6 bases and J by 0 bases, with 12 bases left in between. There are 15 residues in the CDR3. Germline loops: CDR1 MDHEN, CDR2 SYDVKM. The CDR3, as DNA: TGTGCCAGCAGCTCGGACAATTATAGCAATCAGCCCCAGCATTTT. Amino acids: CASSSDNYSNQPQHF.

The chain joins TRBV18 to TRBJ2-7, with D unclear. V lost 1 base and J 0 bases, leaving 7 bases between the germline ends. Germline values: CDR1 KGHSH, CDR2 LQKENI. The CDR3 length is 14 residues. Here the CDR3 reads CASSPLSTSYEQYF. CDR3 DNA sequence: TGTGCCAGCTCACCACTCAGCACCTCCTACGAGCAGTACTTC.

A remark on this clone: A far larger clone lies a single base away; this is likely a read error. J is TRBJ2-1 and V is TRBV30; D not resolved. Germline CDR1 GTSNPN, CDR2 SVGIG (reference sequence). The germline V and J ends were trimmed by 1 base and 8 bases, with 9 bases remaining between them. CDR3 size: 12 residues. Here the CDR3 reads CAWSGPPDEQFF. In DNA form, the CDR3 reads TGTGCCTGGAGTGGACCCCCGGATGAGCAGTTCTTC.

With respect to this clone: One base separates it from a far larger clone, so it is likely a read error. The V and J genes are TRBV11-3 and TRBJ1-1; a weak D match, TRBD1 (5 bases). Germline CDR1 is SGHNT and CDR2 is YENEEA. The CDR3 extends over 14 amino acids. This CDR3 reads CAGSLGTENTEAFF. CDR3 coding DNA: TGTGCCGGCAGCTTAGGGACGGAGAACACTGAAGCTTTCTTT.

The chain has TRBV7-3 and TRBJ1-1, with TRBD1 matching over 10 bases. The germline gives CDR1 SGHTA, CDR2 FQGTGA. The J segment lost 1 base and the V segment lost 5 bases, leaving 1 base of the junction unmatched. The CDR3 length is 14 residues. CDR3 protein: CASSRDRGNTEAFF. DNA for the CDR3: TGTGCCAGCAGCCGGGACAGGGGGAACACTGAAGCTTTCTTT.

This chain uses TRBV9 with TRBJ2-5; 9 bases fit TRBD2. The V and J ends lost 2 bases and 9 bases, in that order; junction bases with no gene match: 11. The CDR3 runs to 15 residues. The V gene's germline CDR1 is SGDLS and CDR2 YYNGEE. The DNA for the CDR3 is TGTGCCAGCAGCGTCGGGACTAGCATTGAGGGGGCCCAGTACTTC. This translates into CASSVGTSIEGAQYF.

To note about this clone: This sequence is one base from a far larger clone and is likely a read error. The chain recombines TRBV6-1 with TRBJ1-2, with no clear D. The CDR3 has 13 amino acids. Germline loops: CDR1 MNHNS, CDR2 SASEGT. Trimming removed 2 bases from V and 8 bases from J, with 12 bases in between. CDR3 region: CASSESTAKGYTF. DNA for the CDR3: TGTGCCAGCAGTGAATCGACGGCTAAGGGCTACACCTTC.

This rearrangement joins TRBV6-5 to TRBJ2-7; 10 nucleotides match TRBD1. The V and J ends lost 7 bases and 2 bases, in that order; junction bases with no gene match: 2. The length of the CDR3 is 13 residues. Per the germline V gene, CDR1 is MNHEY and CDR2 is SVGAGI. DNA for the CDR3: TGTGCCAGCAAGGGACAGGGGACCTACGAGCAGTACTTC. Translating it yields CASKGQGTYEQYF.

The chain recombines TRBV27 with TRBJ2-2, with 11 bases fitting TRBD2. The CDR3 loop spans 18 amino acids. The ends lost 6 bases at V and 4 bases at J; junction bases unmatched: 13. Germline V gene data show CDR1 as MNHEY and CDR2 as SMNVEV (reference sequence). The CDR3 DNA follows: TGTGCCAGCAGCCCTCCCAATCGACTAGCGGGACCCACCGGGGAGCTGTTTTTT. Residues: CASSPPNRLAGPTGELFF.

The rearrangement joins TRBV5-6 to TRBJ1-1; D is ambiguous. V gave up 3 bases and J gave up 8 bases, with 11 bases separating them. The CDR3 is 12 amino acids. Germline CDR1 SGHDT, CDR2 YYEEEE. CDR3 protein: CASSWGESEAFF. The CDR3 region has the DNA TGTGCCAGCAGCTGGGGAGAATCGGAAGCTTTCTTT. The entire variable domain, with the rest obtained from reference TRBV5-6 and TRBJ1-1, is as follows: DAGVTQSPTHLIKTRGQQVTLRCSPKSGHDTVSWYQQALGQGPQFIFQYYEEEERQRGNFPDRFSGHQFPNYSSELNVNALLLGDSALYLCASSWGESEAFFGQGTRLTVV.

J is TRBJ2-7 and V is TRBV5-1; 8 positions match TRBD1. There are 13 residues in the CDR3. Germline V CDR1 and CDR2: SGHRS, YFSETQ. Germline trimming cut 2 bases from V and 6 bases from J; bases unmatched to any gene: 4. The CDR3 nucleotides read TGCGCCAGCAGCTTTACGACAGGGGCCGAGCAGTACTTC. Protein: CASSFTTGAEQYF.

This clone turned up a few times. The gene calls are TRBV7-3 and TRBJ2-7; 7 nucleotides match TRBD2. CDR1 is SGHTA, CDR2 FQGTGA, per germline. CDR3 length: 16 residues. The trim removed 5 bases at V and 2 bases at J, leaving 12 bases unmatched. CDR3 amino acids: CASSAKGPSGAYEQYF. The CDR3 nucleotides read TGTGCCAGCAGCGCAAAGGGGCCCAGCGGGGCCTACGAGCAGTACTTC.

This rearrangement joins TRBV9 to TRBJ2-1; D gene ambiguous. CDR1 is SGDLS and CDR2 is YYNGEE in the germline V gene. With 4 bases removed from V and 3 bases from J, the gap between germline ends came to 2 bases. This CDR3 has 11 residues. The DNA of the CDR3 is TGTGCCAGCAGCAACTACAATGAGCAGTTCTTC. Encoded protein: CASSNYNEQFF.

The chain links TRBV5-4 to TRBJ2-7; a possible D gene is TRBD2 (6 bases). Looked up from germline, CDR1 is SGHNT and CDR2 is YYREEE (reference sequence). Trimming cost V 2 bases and J 2 bases, with 14 bases left between them. The CDR3 length is 15 residues. The CDR3 sequence is CASSLGGTNPYEQYF. In nucleotides, the CDR3 is TGTGCCAGCAGCTTAGGCGGGACGAATCCCTACGAGCAGTACTTC.

This clone is a singleton in its sample. The V gene is TRBV4-1, the J gene TRBJ2-1; D might be TRBD1 (6 bases). The germline CDR1 and CDR2 sequences are MGHRA and YSYEKL. Trimming pared 0 bases from V and 8 bases from J, leaving 14 bases between. The length of the CDR3 is 15 residues. In DNA, the CDR3 is TGCGCCAGCAGCCAAGATGGGCAGGGGTTCGATGAGCAGTTCTTC. This gives the protein CASSQDGQGFDEQFF.

This clone was picked up many times. The V and J genes are TRBV25-1 and TRBJ2-2, with 7 bases identical to TRBD2. This CDR3 spans 17 amino acids. The J segment lost 1 base and the V segment lost 2 bases, leaving 7 bases of the junction unmatched. Germline values: CDR1 MGHDK, CDR2 SYGVNS. This CDR3 is CASSESGVRWNTGELFF. The CDR3 nucleotides read TGTGCCAGCAGTGAAAGCGGGGTTCGGTGGAACACCGGGGAGCTGTTTTTT.

The chain joins TRBV28 to TRBJ2-1; D is tentatively TRBD1 or TRBD2 (6 bases each). This CDR3 is 15 amino acids long. From germline, CDR1 is MDHEN and CDR2 SYDVKM. The V and J ends lost 7 bases and 2 bases respectively, with 15 bases between them. The CDR3 DNA reads TGTGCCAGCACCGACAGGAGGGGACCCTACAATGAGCAGTTCTTC. Its translation is CASTDRRGPYNEQFF.

A remark on this clone: Other DNA sequences from this sample encode an identical CDR3 as well. The chain has TRBV6-1 and TRBJ2-3; D unresolved. Germline values: CDR1 MNHNS, CDR2 SASEGT. The CDR3 runs to 12 residues. V shed 6 bases and J shed 2 bases, with 6 bases lying between them. Written as DNA, the CDR3 is TGTGCCAGCAGCGAACTCACAGATACGCAGTATTTT. It yields the protein CASSELTDTQYF.

This clone was seen only a few times. J is TRBJ1-1 and V is TRBV28; D call uncertain. This CDR3 spans 12 amino acids. Germline V gene sequence: CDR1 MDHEN, CDR2 SYDVKM. V dropped 6 bases and J dropped 4 bases, with 9 bases sitting between them. CDR3 protein: CASRDLTTEAFF. The CDR3 DNA is TGTGCCAGCAGGGATCTTACCACTGAAGCTTTCTTT.